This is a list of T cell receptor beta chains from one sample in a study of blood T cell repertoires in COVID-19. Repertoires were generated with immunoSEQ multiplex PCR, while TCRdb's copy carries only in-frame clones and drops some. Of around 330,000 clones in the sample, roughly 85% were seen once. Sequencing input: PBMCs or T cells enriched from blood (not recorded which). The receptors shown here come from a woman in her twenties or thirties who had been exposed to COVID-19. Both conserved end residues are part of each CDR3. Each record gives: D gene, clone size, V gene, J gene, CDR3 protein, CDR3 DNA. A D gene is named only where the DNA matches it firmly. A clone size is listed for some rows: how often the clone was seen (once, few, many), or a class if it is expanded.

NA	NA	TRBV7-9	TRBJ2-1	CATLHPKGRYNEQFF	TGTGCCACCCTTCACCCTAAAGGGAGATACAATGAGCAGTTCTTC
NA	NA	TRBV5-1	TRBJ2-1	CASSLVLASEQFF	TGCGCCAGCAGCTTGGTTCTAGCCAGTGAGCAGTTCTTC
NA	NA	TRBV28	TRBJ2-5	CASSSTDRISTETQYF	TGTGCCAGCAGTTCTACCGACAGGATCTCAACGGAGACCCAGTACTTC
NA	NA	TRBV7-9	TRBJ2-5	CASNSEQETQYF	TGTGCCAGCAATTCGGAACAGGAGACCCAGTACTTC
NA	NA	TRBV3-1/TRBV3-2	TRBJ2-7	CAKRRSSYEQYF	TGTGCAAAGCGACGGAGCTCCTACGAGCAGTACTTC
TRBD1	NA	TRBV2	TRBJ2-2	CASRQGQGYTGELFF	TGTGCCAGCAGGCAAGGACAGGGGTACACCGGGGAGCTGTTTTTT
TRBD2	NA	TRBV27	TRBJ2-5	CASSYRTSGSPVETQYF	TGTGCCAGCAGTTACCGGACTAGCGGGAGTCCGGTGGAGACCCAGTACTTC
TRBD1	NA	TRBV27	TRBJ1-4	CASSLTKDRVEKLFF	TGTGCCAGCAGTTTAACGAAGGACAGGGTTGAAAAACTGTTTTTT
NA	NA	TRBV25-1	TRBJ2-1	CASSEFFSRSDEQFF	TGTGCCAGCAGTGAATTCTTTTCTAGAAGCGATGAGCAGTTCTTC
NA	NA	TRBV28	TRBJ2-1	CASRQDGSSYNEQFF	TGTGCCAGCAGACAGGACGGAAGCTCCTACAATGAGCAGTTCTTC
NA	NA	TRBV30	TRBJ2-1	CAWSDDRDLQQFF	TGTGCCTGGAGTGATGACCGGGACTTACAGCAGTTCTTC
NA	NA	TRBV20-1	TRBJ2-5	CSASRLGAPEGETQYF	TGCAGTGCTAGTCGGCTGGGGGCCCCGGAAGGAGAGACCCAGTACTTC
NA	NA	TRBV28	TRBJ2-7	CASSFGVSYEQYF	TGTGCCAGCAGTTTTGGAGTATCCTACGAGCAGTACTTC
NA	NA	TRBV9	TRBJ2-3	CASSGFSGTRTDTQYF	TGTGCCAGCAGCGGATTTTCCGGGACACGAACAGATACGCAGTATTTT
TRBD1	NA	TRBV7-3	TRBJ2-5	CASSLGTGGSETQYF	TGTGCCAGCAGCCTCGGGACAGGGGGCTCGGAGACCCAGTACTTC
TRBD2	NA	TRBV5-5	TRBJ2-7	CASSPGGGSYEQYF	TGTGCCAGCAGCCCGGGCGGGGGCTCCTACGAGCAGTACTTC
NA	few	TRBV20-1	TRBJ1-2	CSAIGQYGYTF	TGCAGTGCTATTGGACAGTATGGCTACACCTTC
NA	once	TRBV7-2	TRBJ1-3	CASSLEEGTPSGNTIYF	TGTGCCAGCAGCTTAGAGGAGGGGACGCCGTCAGGAAACACCATATATTTT
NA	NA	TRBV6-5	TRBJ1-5	CASSYSRSGGQPQHF	TGTGCCAGCAGTTACTCACGGTCCGGAGGCCAGCCCCAGCATTTT
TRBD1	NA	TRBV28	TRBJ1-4	CASSLPRGLGEKLFF	TGTGCCAGCAGTTTACCCAGGGGGCTGGGCGAAAAACTGTTTTTT
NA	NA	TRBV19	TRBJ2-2	CASSTGGGSGELFF	TGTGCCAGTAGCACAGGCGGCGGATCCGGGGAGCTGTTTTTT
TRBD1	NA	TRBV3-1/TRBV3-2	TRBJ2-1	CASSQAGQGFDEQFF	TGTGCCAGCAGCCAAGCGGGACAGGGGTTCGATGAGCAGTTCTTC